This TCR beta chain appears in the sequencing data of a study of regulatory T cells in long-lasting Graves disease. Study-wide results and caveats: Compared with new cases, persistent Graves' patients showed reduced TCR diversity.

Sequencing libraries for TCR beta were prepared with iRepertoire HTBI primers and Arm-PCR of CDR3 regions. TCRdb fed the multiplex PCR reads into MiXCR, producing one record per CDR3 protein. This table holds a few hundred thousand distinct CDR3 sequences, approximately 12% found once. The time point was: newly diagnosed GD, antithyroid drugs for less than 3 months. PBMC RNA served as the TCR library source. The EDTA tubes were filled with 8 to 9.5 milliliters of drawn peripheral blood. Notes on this clonotype: The antigen remains unidentified. Germline and junction disagree at one end, which may indicate a read error.

The CDR3 loop spans 15 amino acids. The germline V gene has CDR1 SGHTA and CDR2 FQGNSA. The sample was also linked to a second study, of T cells in Graves' hyperthyroidism and ophthalmopathy. That publication notes: The TCR CDR3 first-round RT-PCR relied on the HTBI primer set.

The V gene is TRBV7-2, the J gene TRBJ2-3; 11 bases align to TRBD2. The sequence was obtained from a woman aged 18-35 years with Graves disease. The source was peripheral blood mononuclear cells (PBMCs), collected at new diagnosis, from a patient treated with antithyroid drugs. The CDR3 coding sequence is TGTGCCAGCAGTTTAGCGGGAGGGGGGGCCGTTTCGCAGTATTTT. It encodes CASSLAGGGAVSQYF.